The TCR beta chain under discussion was sequenced for a study of T cell changes during pregnancy in multiple sclerosis. Sequencing used immunoSEQ multiplex PCR; TCRdb keeps in-frame clones, though not all of them. The sample yields 40,000 to 60,000 clones, roughly 88% seen once. This clone has just one count. Germline CDR1 and CDR2: MNHNY and SVGAGI (reference sequence). Trimming took off 6 bases at V and 7 bases at J, with 12 bases between the two ends. This CDR3 contains 12 residues. The sequenced sample was peripheral blood, obtained in the first trimester of pregnancy. This TCR was sampled from a female donor in good health, enrolled as a control in a pregnancy study. This rearrangement joins TRBV6-6 to TRBJ1-1; weak D call: TRBD1 (5 bases). The CDR3 sequence: CASSSRDFEAFF. CDR3 nucleotides: TGTGCCAGCAGCAGTAGGGACTTTGAAGCTTTCTTT.